A single T cell receptor beta chain is shown here with its context. Its antigen remains unidentified. The sample originates from a study of T cell responses to AZD1222 COVID-19 vaccine. Study results and caveats: Donors, mostly white British, included more females; clonal diversity was possibly underestimated.

The germline CDR1 and CDR2 sequences are GTSNPN and SVGIG (reference sequence). J gave up 0 bases and V 8 bases, and 1 base lay outside the gene matches. The CDR3 consists of 13 residues. The table came from immunoSEQ multiplex PCR; TCRdb's copy has only in-frame clones and leaves some out. The sample has 120,000 or so clones; 70% to 90% are singletons. Sequenced material: peripheral blood, taken on day 0 of AZD1222 vaccination. This receptor was obtained from an adult in good health. The chain uses TRBV30 and TRBJ1-3; TRBD1 agrees at 10 bases. CDR3 sequence reads: CAGDRGSGNTIYF. CDR3 DNA sequence: TGTGCCGGGGACAGGGGCTCTGGAAACACCATATATTTT.